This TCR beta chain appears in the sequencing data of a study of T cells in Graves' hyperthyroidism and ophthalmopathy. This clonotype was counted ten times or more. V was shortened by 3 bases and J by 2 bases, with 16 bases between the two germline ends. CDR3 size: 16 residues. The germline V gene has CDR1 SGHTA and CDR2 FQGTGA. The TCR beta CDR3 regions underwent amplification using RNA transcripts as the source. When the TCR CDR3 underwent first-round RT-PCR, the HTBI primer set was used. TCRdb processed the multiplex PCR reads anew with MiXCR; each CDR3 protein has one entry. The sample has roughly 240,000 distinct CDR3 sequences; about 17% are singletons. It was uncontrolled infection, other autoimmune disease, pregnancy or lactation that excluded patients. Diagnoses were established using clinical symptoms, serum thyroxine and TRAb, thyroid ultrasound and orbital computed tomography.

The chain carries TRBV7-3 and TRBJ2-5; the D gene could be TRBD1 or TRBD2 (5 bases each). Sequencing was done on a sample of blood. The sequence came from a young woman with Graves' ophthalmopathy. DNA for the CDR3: TGTGCCAGCAGCTTGTCGCCGGGGCTGGGGCAAGAGACCCAGTACTTC. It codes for CASSLSPGLGQETQYF.